The T cell receptor beta chain described here comes from a study of low-dose radiotherapy and immunotherapy resistance in tumors. This CDR3 has 13 residues. The V gene lost 6 bases and the J gene lost 0 bases, with 6 bases spanning the gap. Time point given: after trial treatment. Specified treatment: LDRT plus nivolumab, ipilimumab, low-dose cyclophosphamide and aspirin (RACIN trial). Alpha- and beta-chain coverage of first-strand cDNA came from TRAV- and TRBV-specific primers. The authors ran 15 to 25 PCR cycles to amplify TCRs with a constant-region primer and V-primer adapter. TCRdb used MiXCR to reprocess the reads, holding one entry per CDR3 protein. The profile shows 35,000 to 50,000 distinct CDR3 sequences, 20% to 25% of them singletons. This clonotype was picked up many times.

The clonotype comes from a male donor with prostate cancer. The chain combines TRBV12-3 or TRBV12-4 with TRBJ1-5; D gene uncertain. The sample was PBMCs, taken after low-dose radiotherapy plus immunotherapy. In DNA, the CDR3 is TGTGCCAGCAGAACTAATAGCAATCAGCCCCAGCATTTT. This gives the protein CASRTNSNQPQHF.